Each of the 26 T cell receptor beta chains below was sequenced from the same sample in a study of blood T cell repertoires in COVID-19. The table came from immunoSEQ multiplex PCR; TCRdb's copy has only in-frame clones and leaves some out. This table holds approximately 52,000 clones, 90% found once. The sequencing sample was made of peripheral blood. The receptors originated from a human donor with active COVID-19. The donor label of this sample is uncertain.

The CDR3 spells CASSPQTGGPHEQYF. The CDR3, as DNA: TGTGCCAGCTCACCCCAAACGGGAGGGCCCCACGAGCAGTACTTC. J is TRBJ2-7 and V is TRBV18; 8 nucleotides align to TRBD2. With V trimmed by 3 bases and J by 5 bases, 9 bases remained unmatched. Per germline, CDR1 KGHSH and CDR2 LQKENI. CDR3 length equals 15 residues. Full variable domain (rest looked up from reference TRBV18 and TRBJ2-7): NAGVMQNPRHLVRRRGQEARLRCSPMKGHSHVYWYRQLPEEGLKFMVYLQKENIIDESGMPKERFSAEFPKEGPSILRIQQVVRGDSAAYFCASSPQTGGPHEQYFGPGTRLTVT.

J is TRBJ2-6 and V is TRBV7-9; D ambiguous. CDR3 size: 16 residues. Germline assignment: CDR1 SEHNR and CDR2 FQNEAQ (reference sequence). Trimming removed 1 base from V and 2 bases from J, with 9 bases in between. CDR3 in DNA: TGTGCCAGCAGCTTAGGAAGTACAACTGGGGCCAACGTCCTGACTTTC. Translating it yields CASSLGSTTGANVLTF.

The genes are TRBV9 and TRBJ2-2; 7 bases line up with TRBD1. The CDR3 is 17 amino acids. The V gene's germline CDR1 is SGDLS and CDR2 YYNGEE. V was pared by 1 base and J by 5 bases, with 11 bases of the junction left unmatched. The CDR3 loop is CASSVRRAGGRTGELFF. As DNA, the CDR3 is TGTGCCAGCAGCGTACGCCGGGCAGGGGGTCGAACCGGGGAGCTGTTTTTT.

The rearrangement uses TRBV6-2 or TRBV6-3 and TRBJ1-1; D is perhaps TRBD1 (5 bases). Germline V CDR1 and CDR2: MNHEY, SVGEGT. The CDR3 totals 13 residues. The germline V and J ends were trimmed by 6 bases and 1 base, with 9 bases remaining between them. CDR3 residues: CASSDQGNTEAFF. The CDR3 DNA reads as TGTGCCAGCAGCGATCAGGGGAACACTGAAGCTTTCTTT.

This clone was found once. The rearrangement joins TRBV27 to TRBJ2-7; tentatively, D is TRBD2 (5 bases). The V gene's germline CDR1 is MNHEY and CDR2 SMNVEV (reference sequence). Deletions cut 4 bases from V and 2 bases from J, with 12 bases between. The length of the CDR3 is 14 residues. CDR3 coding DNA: TGTGCCAGCAGTTCACTAGAGTCTACCTACGAGCAGTACTTC. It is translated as CASSSLESTYEQYF.

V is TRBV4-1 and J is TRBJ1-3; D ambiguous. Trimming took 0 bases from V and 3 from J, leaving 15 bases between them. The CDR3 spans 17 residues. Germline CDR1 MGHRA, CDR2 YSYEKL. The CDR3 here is CASSQDSSGKGGNTIYF. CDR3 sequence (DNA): TGCGCCAGCAGCCAAGATAGTTCCGGGAAAGGTGGAAACACCATATATTTT.

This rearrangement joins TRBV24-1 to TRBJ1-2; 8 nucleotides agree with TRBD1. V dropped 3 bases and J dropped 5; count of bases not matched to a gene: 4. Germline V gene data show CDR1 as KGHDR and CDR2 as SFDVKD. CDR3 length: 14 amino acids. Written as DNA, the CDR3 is TGTGCCACCAGTGATGGGGACAGGAGATATGGCTACACCTTC. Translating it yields CATSDGDRRYGYTF.

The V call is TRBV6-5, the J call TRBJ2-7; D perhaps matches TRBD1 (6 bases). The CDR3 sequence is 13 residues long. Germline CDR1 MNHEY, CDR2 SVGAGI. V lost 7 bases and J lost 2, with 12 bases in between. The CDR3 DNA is TGTGCCAGCACTGGGGGCACCACCTACGAGCAGTACTTC. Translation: CASTGGTTYEQYF.

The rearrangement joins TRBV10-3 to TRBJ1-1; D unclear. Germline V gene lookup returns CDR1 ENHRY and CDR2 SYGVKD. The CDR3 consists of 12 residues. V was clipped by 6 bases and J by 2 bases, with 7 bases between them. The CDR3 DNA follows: TGTGCCATCAGCTTCACTAACACTGAAGCTTTCTTT. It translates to CAISFTNTEAFF.

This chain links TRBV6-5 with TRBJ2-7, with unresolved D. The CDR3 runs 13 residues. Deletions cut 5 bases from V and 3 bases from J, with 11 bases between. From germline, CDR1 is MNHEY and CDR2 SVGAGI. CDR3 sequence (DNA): TGTGCCAGCAGTACGGAGACCAGCTACGAGCAGTACTTC. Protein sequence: CASSTETSYEQYF.

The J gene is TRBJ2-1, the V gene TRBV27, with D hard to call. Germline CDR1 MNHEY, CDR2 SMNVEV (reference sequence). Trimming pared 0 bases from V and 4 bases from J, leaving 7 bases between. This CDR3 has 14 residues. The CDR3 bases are TGTGCCAGCAGTTTATCCCCCCTTTACAATGAGCAGTTCTTC. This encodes CASSLSPLYNEQFF.

CDR3 residues: CASSVGPLAGFYEQYV. The CDR3 region has the DNA TGTGCCAGCAGCGTAGGTCCACTAGCGGGTTTCTACGAGCAGTACGTC. The V call is TRBV9, the J call TRBJ2-7; 9 bases align to TRBD2. With V trimmed by 0 bases and J by 3 bases, 7 bases remained unmatched. Germline V gene lookup returns CDR1 SGDLS and CDR2 YYNGEE. The CDR3 spans 16 residues.

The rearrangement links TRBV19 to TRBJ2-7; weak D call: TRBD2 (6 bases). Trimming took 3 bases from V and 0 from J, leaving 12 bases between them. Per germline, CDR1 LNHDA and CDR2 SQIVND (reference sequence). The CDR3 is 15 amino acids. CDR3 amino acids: CASSIQIAVSYEQYF. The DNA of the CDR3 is TGTGCCAGTAGTATCCAAATAGCGGTCTCCTACGAGCAGTACTTC. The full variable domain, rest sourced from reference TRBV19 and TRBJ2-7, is DGGITQSPKYLFRKEGQNVTLSCEQNLNHDAMYWYRQDPGQGLRLIYYSQIVNDFQKGDIAEGYSVSREKKESFPLTVTSAQKNPTAFYLCASSIQIAVSYEQYFGPGTRLTVT.

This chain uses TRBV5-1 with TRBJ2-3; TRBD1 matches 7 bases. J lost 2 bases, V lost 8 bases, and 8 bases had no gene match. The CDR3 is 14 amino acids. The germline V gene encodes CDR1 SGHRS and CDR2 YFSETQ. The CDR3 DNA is TGCGCCAGTCGGGACAGCCTTTCCACAGATACGCAGTATTTT. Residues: CASRDSLSTDTQYF.

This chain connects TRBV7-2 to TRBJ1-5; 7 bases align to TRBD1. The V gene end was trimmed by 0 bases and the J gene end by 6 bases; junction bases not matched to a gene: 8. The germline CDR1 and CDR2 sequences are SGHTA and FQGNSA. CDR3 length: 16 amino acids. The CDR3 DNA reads TGTGCCAGCAGCTTAGCCGGAACAGGGGTAACTCAGCCCCAGCATTTT. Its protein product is CASSLAGTGVTQPQHF. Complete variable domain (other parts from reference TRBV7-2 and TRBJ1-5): GAGVSQSPSNKVTEKGKDVELRCDPISGHTALYWYRQSLGQGLEFLIYFQGNSAPDKSGLPSDRFSAERTGGSVSTLTIQRTQQEDSAVYLCASSLAGTGVTQPQHFGDGTRLSIL.

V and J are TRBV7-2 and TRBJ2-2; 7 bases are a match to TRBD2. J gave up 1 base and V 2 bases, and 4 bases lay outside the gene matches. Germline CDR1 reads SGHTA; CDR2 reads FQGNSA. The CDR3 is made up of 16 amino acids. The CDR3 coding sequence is TGTGCCAGCAGCTTATGGGCTAGCGGGAACACCGGGGAGCTGTTTTTT. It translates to CASSLWASGNTGELFF.

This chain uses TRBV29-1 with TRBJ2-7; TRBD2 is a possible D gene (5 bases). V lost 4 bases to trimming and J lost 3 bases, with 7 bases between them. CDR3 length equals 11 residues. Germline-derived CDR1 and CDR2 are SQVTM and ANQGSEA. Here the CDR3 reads CSVVTSYEQYF. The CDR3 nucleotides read TGCAGCGTTGTTACTAGCTACGAGCAGTACTTC.

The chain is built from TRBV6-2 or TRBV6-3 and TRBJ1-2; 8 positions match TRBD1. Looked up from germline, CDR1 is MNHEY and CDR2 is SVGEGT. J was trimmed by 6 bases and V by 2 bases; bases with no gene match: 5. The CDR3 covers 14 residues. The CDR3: CASSYLRQGHGYTF. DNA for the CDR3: TGTGCCAGCAGTTACCTTAGACAGGGGCATGGCTACACCTTC.

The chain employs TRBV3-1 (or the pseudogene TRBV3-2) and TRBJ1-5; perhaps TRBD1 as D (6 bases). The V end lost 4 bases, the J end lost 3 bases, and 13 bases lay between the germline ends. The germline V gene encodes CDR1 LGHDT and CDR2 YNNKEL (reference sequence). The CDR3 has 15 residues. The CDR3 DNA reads TGTGCCAGCAGCCCCCGAGGGGGTAACAATCAGCCCCAGCATTTT. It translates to CASSPRGGNNQPQHF.

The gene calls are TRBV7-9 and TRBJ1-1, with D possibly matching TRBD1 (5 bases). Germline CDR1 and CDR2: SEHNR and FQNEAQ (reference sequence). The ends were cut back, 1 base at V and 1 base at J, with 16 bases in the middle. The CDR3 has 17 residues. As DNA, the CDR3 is TGTGCCAGCAGCTTAGACCAGGGTGAGGTTAAGAACACTGAAGCTTTCTTT. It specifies CASSLDQGEVKNTEAFF.

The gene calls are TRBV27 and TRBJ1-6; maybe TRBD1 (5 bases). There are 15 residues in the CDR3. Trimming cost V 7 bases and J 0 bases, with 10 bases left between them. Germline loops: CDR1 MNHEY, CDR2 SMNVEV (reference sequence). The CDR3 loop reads CASTRVGSYNSPLHF. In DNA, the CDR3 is TGTGCCAGCACCAGGGTCGGCTCCTATAATTCACCCCTCCACTTT.

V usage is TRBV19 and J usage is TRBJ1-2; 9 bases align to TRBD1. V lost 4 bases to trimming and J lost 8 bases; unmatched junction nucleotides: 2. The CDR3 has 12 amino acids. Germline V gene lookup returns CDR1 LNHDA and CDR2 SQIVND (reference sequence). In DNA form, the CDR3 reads TGTGCCAGTAGTAGGACAGGGGAGGGCTACACCTTC. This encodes CASSRTGEGYTF.

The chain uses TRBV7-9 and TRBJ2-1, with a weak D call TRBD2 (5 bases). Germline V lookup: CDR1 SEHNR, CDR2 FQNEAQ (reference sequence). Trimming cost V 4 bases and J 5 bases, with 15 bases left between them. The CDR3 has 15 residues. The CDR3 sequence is CASSWWTDLNNEQFF. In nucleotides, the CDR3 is TGTGCCAGCAGCTGGTGGACGGACTTAAACAATGAGCAGTTCTTC.

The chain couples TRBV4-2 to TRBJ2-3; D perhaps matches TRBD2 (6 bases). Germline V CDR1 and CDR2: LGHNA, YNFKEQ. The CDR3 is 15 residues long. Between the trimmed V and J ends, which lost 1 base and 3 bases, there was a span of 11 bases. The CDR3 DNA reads TGTGCCAGCAGCCAAGGGGACGGGGGAACAGATACGCAGTATTTT. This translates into CASSQGDGGTDTQYF.

CDR3 DNA: TGTGCCAGCAGTCGTGGGACTAGGGGTGAGCAGTTCTTC. Translated, it gives CASSRGTRGEQFF. The chain joins TRBV6-5 to TRBJ2-1, with TRBD2 identical over 8 bases. CDR3 length: 13 amino acids. The V segment lost 5 bases and the J segment 9 bases; nucleotides outside the gene matches: 6. Germline V lookup: CDR1 MNHEY, CDR2 SVGAGI.

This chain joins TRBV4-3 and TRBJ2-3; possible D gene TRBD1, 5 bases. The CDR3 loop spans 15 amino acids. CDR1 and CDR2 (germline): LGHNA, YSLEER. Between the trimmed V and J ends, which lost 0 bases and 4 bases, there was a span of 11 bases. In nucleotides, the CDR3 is TGCGCCAGCAGCCAAGAAGAAGGGGTTCCAGATACGCAGTATTTT. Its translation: CASSQEEGVPDTQYF.